This TCR beta chain was profiled in a study of cytomegalovirus exposure and HLA in healthy donors. General observations from the study: Presence/absence analyses assumed roughly uniform sequencing depth across donors. When a later analysis compared HLA-associated TCR beta chains with equally common others, the HLA-associated chains turned out to be more clonally expanded and to have lower generation probabilities.

With respect to this clone: Antigen specificity is unknown. At one end the junction does not follow the germline gene, possibly because of a read error. This specimen includes other DNA sequences encoding the same CDR3.

Vbeta (60) and Jbeta (13) primers were used in the PCR. Repertoires were generated with immunoSEQ multiplex PCR, while TCRdb's copy carries only in-frame clones and drops some. The sample has 150,000 or so clones; less than 80% are singletons. The CDR3 contains 14 residues. Germline loops: CDR1 SEHNR, CDR2 FQNEAQ (reference sequence). Sequencing was carried out using PBMCs. This sequence joins TRBV7-9 and TRBJ1-1; TRBD1 aligns across 8 bases. The source of this sequence is a man younger than 40 in good health and CMV-seronegative. The CDR3 is CASRPTGGNTEAFF. The CDR3 DNA reads TGTGCCAGCAGGCCAACAGGGGGGAACACTGAAGCCTTCTTT.